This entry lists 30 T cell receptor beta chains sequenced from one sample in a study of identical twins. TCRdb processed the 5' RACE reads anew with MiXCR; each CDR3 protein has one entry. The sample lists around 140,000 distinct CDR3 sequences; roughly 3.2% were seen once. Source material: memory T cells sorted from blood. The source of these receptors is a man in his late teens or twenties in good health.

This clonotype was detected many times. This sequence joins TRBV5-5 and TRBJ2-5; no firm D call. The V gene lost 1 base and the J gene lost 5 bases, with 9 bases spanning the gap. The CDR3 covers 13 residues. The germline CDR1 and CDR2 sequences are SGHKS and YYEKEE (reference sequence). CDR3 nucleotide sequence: TGTGCCAGCAGCTTGTTAGGGCCCGAGACCCAGTACTTC. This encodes CASSLLGPETQYF.

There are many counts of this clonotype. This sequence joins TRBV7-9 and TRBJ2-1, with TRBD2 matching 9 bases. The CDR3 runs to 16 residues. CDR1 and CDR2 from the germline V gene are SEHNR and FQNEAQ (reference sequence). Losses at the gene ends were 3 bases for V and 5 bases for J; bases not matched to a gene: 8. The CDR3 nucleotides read TGTGCCAGCAGCTTCGTGGCGGGGGGGCCCCACAATGAGCAGTTCTTC. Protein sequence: CASSFVAGGPHNEQFF.

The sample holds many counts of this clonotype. The CDR3 is CASSQGRAGGRNEQFF. CDR3 DNA sequence: TGCGCCAGCAGCCAAGGGCGAGCGGGAGGGCGGAATGAGCAGTTCTTC. V and J are TRBV4-1 and TRBJ2-1, with 10 bases that match TRBD2. The CDR3 consists of 16 residues. In germline, CDR1 is MGHRA, CDR2 YSYEKL. V lost 1 base to trimming and J lost 7 bases; unmatched junction nucleotides: 7.

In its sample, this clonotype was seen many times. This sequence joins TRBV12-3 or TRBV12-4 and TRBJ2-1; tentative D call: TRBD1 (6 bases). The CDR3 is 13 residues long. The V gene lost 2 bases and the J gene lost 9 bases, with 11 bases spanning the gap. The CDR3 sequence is CASSLTVGGEQFF. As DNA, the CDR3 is TGTGCCAGCAGTTTAACAGTAGGGGGTGAGCAGTTCTTC.

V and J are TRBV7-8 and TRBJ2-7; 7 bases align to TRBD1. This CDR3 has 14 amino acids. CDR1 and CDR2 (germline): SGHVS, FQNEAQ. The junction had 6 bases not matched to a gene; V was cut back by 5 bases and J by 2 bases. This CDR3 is CASSLGTAAYEQYV. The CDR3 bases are TGTGCCAGCAGCCTTGGGACAGCAGCCTACGAGCAGTACGTC.

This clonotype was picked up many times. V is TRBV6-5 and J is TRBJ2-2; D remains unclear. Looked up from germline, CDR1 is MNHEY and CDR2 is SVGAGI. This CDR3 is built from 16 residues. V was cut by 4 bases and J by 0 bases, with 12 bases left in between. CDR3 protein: CASSFSSSANTGELFF. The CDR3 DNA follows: TGTGCCAGCAGTTTTTCGTCGTCCGCGAACACCGGGGAGCTGTTTTTT.

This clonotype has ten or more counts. This chain's CDR3 is CASSIRGNQPQHF. The CDR3 coding sequence is TGTGCCAGCAGTATTAGGGGCAATCAGCCCCAGCATTTT. The chain employs TRBV27 and TRBJ1-5, with D hard to call. Trimming cost V 5 bases and J 2 bases, with 7 bases left between them. The CDR3 is made up of 13 amino acids. CDR1 is MNHEY, CDR2 SMNVEV, per germline (reference sequence).

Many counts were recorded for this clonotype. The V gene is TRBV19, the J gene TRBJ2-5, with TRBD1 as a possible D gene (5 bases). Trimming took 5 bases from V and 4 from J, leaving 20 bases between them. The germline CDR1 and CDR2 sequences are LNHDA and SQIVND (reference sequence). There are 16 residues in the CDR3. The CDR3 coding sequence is TGTGCCAGTAGTCCCGAGGCGGCCCAGGGTTTAGAGACCCAGTACTTC. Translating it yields CASSPEAAQGLETQYF.

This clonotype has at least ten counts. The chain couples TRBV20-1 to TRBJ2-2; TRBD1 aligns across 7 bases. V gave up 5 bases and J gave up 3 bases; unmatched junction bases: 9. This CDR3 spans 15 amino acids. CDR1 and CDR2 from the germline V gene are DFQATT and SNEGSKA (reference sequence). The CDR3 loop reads CSAAFRGLDTGELFF. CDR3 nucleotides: TGCAGTGCTGCCTTTAGGGGGCTTGACACCGGGGAGCTGTTTTTT.

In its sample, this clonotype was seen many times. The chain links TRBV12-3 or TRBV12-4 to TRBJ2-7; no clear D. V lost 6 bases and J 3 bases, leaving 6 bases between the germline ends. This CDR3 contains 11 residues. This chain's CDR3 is CASSRGYEQYV. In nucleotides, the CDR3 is TGTGCCAGCAGCCGCGGCTACGAGCAGTACGTC.

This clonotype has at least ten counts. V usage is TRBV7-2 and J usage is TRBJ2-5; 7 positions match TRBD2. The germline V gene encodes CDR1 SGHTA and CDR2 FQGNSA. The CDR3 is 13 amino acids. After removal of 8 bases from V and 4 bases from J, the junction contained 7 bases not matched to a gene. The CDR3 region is CASGGGVGETQYF. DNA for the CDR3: TGTGCCAGCGGGGGAGGGGTAGGAGAGACCCAGTACTTC.

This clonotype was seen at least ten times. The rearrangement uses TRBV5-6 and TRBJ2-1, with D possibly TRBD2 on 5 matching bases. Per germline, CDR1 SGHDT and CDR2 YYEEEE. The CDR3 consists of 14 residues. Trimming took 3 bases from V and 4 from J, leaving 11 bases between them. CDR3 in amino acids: CASSSYTGYNEQFF. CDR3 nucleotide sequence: TGTGCCAGCAGCTCTTATACGGGGTACAATGAGCAGTTCTTC.

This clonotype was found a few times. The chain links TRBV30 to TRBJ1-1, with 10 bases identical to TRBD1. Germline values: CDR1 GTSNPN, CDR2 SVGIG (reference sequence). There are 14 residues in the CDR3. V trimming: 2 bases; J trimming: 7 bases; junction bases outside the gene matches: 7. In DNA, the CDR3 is TGTGCCTGGAGTCGTCCGGGACAGGGGCGTGAAGCTTTCTTT. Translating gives CAWSRPGQGREAFF.

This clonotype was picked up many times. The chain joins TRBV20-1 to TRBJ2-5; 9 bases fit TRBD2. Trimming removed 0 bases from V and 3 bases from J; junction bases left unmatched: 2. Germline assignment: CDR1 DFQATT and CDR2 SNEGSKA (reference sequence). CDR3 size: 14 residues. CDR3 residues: CSARELAGKETQYF. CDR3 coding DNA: TGCAGTGCTAGAGAACTAGCGGGCAAAGAGACCCAGTACTTC.

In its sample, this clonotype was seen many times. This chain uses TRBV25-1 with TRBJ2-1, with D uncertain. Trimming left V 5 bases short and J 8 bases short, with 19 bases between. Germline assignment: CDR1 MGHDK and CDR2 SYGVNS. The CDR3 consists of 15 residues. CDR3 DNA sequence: TGTGCCAGCAGTCAAAGAGAACGGCCTGGGGATGAGCAGTTCTTC. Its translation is CASSQRERPGDEQFF. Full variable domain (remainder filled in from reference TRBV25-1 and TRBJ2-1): EADIYQTPRYLVIGTGKKITLECSQTMGHDKMYWYQQDPGMELHLIHYSYGVNSTEKGDLSSESTVSRIRTEHFPLTLESARPSHTSQYLCASSQRERPGDEQFFGPGTRLTVL.

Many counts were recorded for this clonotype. The CDR3 reads CSVVQPRGEQYF. The CDR3 region has the DNA TGCAGCGTTGTTCAGCCCCGTGGCGAGCAGTACTTC. The gene calls are TRBV29-1 and TRBJ2-7; D unresolved. Trimming took off 4 bases at V and 6 bases at J, with 13 bases between the two ends. There are 12 residues in the CDR3. CDR1 and CDR2 (germline): SQVTM, ANQGSEA.

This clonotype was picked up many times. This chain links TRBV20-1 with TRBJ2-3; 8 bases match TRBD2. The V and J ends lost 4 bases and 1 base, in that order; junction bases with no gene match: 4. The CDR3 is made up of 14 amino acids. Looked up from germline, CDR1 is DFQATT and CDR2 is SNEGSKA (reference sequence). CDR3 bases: TGCAGTGCTAAAGGGGGACTAGGCACAGATACGCAGTATTTT. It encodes CSAKGGLGTDTQYF.

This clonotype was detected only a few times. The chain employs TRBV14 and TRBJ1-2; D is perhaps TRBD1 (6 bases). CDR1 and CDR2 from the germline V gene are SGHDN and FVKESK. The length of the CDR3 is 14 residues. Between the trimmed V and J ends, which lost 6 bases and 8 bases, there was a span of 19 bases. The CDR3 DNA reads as TGTGCCAGCAGTTTTCTACAGGGTTTCGAAGGCTACACCTTC. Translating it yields CASSFLQGFEGYTF.

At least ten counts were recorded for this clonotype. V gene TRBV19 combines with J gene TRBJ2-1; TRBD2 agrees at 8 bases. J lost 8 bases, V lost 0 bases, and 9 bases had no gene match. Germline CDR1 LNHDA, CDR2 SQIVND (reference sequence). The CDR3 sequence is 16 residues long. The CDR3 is CASSIDYPSGSDEQFF. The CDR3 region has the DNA TGTGCCAGTAGTATAGATTATCCCAGCGGGAGCGATGAGCAGTTCTTC.

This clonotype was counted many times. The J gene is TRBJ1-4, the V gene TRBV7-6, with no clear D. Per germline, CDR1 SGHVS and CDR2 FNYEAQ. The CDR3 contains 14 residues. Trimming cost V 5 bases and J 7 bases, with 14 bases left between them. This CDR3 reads CASSPLGDAEKLFF. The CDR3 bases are TGTGCCAGCAGCCCTTTAGGAGATGCTGAAAAACTGTTTTTT.

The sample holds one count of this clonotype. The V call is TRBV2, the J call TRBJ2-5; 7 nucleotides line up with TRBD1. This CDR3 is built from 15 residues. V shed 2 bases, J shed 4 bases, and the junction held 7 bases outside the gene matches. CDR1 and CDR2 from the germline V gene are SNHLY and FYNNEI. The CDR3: CASSELKDRVETQYF. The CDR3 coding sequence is TGTGCCAGCAGTGAACTTAAAGACAGGGTAGAGACCCAGTACTTC.

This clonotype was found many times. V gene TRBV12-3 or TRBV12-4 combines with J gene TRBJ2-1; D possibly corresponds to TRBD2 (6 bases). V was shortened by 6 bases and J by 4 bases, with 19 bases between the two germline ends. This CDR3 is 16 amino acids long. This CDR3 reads CASSHHLAVSYNEQFF. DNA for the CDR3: TGTGCCAGCAGCCATCACTTAGCGGTTTCATACAATGAGCAGTTCTTC.

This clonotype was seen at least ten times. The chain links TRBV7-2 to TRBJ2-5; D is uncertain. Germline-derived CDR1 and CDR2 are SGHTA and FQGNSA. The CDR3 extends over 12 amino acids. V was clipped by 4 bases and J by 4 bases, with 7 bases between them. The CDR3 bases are TGTGCCAGCAGCTCCCCCCCAGAGACCCAGTACTTC. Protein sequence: CASSSPPETQYF.

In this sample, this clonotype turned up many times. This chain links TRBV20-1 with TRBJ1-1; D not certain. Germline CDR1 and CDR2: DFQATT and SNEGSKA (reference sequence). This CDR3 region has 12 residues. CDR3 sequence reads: CSQQGRHTEAFF. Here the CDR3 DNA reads TGCAGCCAACAAGGCCGGCACACTGAAGCTTTCTTT.

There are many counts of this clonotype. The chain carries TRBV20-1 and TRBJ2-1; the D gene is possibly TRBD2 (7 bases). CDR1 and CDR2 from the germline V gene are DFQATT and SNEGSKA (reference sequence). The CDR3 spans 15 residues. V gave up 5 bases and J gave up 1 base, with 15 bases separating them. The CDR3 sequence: CSAGGGGSSYNEQFF. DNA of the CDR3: TGCAGTGCTGGGGGGGGCGGGAGTTCCTACAATGAGCAGTTCTTC.

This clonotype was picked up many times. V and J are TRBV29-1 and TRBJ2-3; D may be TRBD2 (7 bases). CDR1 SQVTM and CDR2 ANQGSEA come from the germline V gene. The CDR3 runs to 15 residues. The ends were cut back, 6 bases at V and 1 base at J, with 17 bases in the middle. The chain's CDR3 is CSVLGGGGGTDTQYF. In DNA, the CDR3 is TGCAGCGTGCTTGGGGGAGGGGGGGGCACAGATACGCAGTATTTT.

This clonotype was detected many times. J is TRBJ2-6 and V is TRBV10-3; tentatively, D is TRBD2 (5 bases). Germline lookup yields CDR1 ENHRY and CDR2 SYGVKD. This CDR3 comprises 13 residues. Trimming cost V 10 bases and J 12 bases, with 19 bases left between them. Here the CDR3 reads CATHSSTDFVLTF. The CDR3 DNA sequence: TGTGCCACGCACTCCTCGACGGACTTCGTCCTGACTTTC.

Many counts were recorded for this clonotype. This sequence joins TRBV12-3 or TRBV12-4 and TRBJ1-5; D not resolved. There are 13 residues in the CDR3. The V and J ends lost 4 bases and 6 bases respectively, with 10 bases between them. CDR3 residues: CASSSVGSQPQHF. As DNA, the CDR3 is TGTGCCAGCAGTTCAGTGGGCTCTCAGCCCCAGCATTTT.

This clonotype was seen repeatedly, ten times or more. The CDR3 loop reads CSARGETGLAGFNEQFF. The CDR3 nucleotides are TGCAGTGCTAGGGGGGAAACGGGACTAGCGGGTTTCAATGAGCAGTTCTTC. The genes are TRBV20-1 and TRBJ2-1; 12 bases map to TRBD2. The CDR3 contains 17 residues. V was pared by 3 bases and J by 6 bases, with 12 bases of the junction left unmatched. CDR1 and CDR2 from the germline V gene are DFQATT and SNEGSKA (reference sequence).

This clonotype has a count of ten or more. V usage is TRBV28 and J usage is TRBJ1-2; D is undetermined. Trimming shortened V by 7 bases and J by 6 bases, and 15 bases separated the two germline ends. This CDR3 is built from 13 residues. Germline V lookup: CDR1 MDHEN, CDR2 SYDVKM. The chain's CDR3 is CASISGNRDGYTF. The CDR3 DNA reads TGTGCCAGCATCTCCGGAAATAGGGATGGCTACACCTTC.